A selection of T cell receptor beta chains follows, all from one sample in a study of blood T cell repertoires in COVID-19. Sequencing used immunoSEQ multiplex PCR; TCRdb keeps in-frame clones, though not all of them. This sample has about 59,000 clones, with approximately 80% found just once. The material sequenced was peripheral blood. These receptors originate from a human donor in a cohort sampled during active COVID-19. The CDR3 runs from the conserved cysteine through the conserved F or W. A D gene is named only where the DNA matches it firmly. Expanded clones get a size class; other rows say once, few or many, or leave the size out.

>few|TRBJ1-5|TRBD1|14|TRBV2
TGTGCCAGCACTAGGACAGGGAACAATCAGCCCCAGCATTTT
CASTRTGNNQPQHF
>NA|TRBJ1-1|TRBD1|15|TRBV9
TGTGCCAGCACGCCGACAGGGATGACGAACACTGAAGCTTTCTTT
CASTPTGMTNTEAFF
>NA|TRBJ1-4|NA|14|TRBV7-9
TGTGCCAGCAAGGGGGAGGGCCTGCAGGAAAAACTGTTTTTT
CASKGEGLQEKLFF
>NA|TRBJ1-1|TRBD1|15|TRBV7-9
TGTGCCAGCAGCACTGGACAGGGATCGAACACTGAAGCTTTCTTT
CASSTGQGSNTEAFF
>NA|TRBJ2-7|NA|14|TRBV29-1
TGCAGCGTTACAACAGGGTACCCCGCCTACGAGCAGTACTTC
CSVTTGYPAYEQYF
>NA|TRBJ1-3|NA|10|TRBV2
TGTGCCAGCAGGGGGCCCCCCATATATTTT
CASRGPPIYF
>NA|TRBJ1-2|NA|11|TRBV10-3
TGTGCCATCAGTGACCTTTATGGCTACACCTTC
CAISDLYGYTF
>few|TRBJ1-5|NA|13|TRBV30
TGTGCCTGGACTTCAGACGGAGACCAGCCCCAGCATTTT
CAWTSDGDQPQHF
>NA|TRBJ2-7|NA|15|TRBV7-2
TGTGCCAGCAGCCCCCCCCCAGCGGGTAGGGACGAGCAGTACTTC
CASSPPPAGRDEQYF
>NA|TRBJ2-1|NA|14|TRBV18
TGTGCCAGCTCCCTGTCGGGGGCCTACAATGAGCAGTTCTTC
CASSLSGAYNEQFF
>NA|TRBJ1-1|NA|15|TRBV7-2
TGTGCCAGCAGCCAGAGCTTTTGGAGGGACACTGAAGCTTTCTTT
CASSQSFWRDTEAFF
>NA|TRBJ2-7|NA|14|TRBV7-9
TGTGCCAGCAGCGTAGGACCTTCCGGCGGCGAGCAGTACTTC
CASSVGPSGGEQYF
>few|TRBJ1-6|TRBD1|15|TRBV7-9
TGTGCCAGCAGCTTAGGCCAGGGGGTTAATTCACCCCTCCACTTT
CASSLGQGVNSPLHF
>NA|TRBJ2-7|NA|13|TRBV30
TGTGCCTGGAGTGTCGGGGGGCCCTACGAGCAGTACTTC
CAWSVGGPYEQYF
>few|TRBJ2-2|NA|13|TRBV7-2
TGTGCCAGCAGCTTAGTTAGTACCGGGGAGCTGTTTTTT
CASSLVSTGELFF
>NA|TRBJ1-2|NA|15|TRBV19
TGTGCCAGTAGTTCCTTACAGGTAGCATACTATGGCTACACCTTC
CASSSLQVAYYGYTF
>once|TRBJ1-4|TRBD1|14|TRBV5-1
TGCGCCAGCAGCTTTGACAGGGCTACTGAAAAACTGTTTTTT
CASSFDRATEKLFF
>once|TRBJ2-1|NA|13|TRBV10-3
TGTGCCATCAGCGAGGCCGGCTACAATGAGCAGTTCTTC
CAISEAGYNEQFF
>NA|TRBJ1-5|TRBD1|15|TRBV30
TGTGCCTGGGCACCCAGGGGGCAATTGGTTCAGCCCCAGCATTTT
CAWAPRGQLVQPQHF
>NA|TRBJ1-1|TRBD1|17|TRBV3-1/TRBV3-2
TGTGCCAGCAGCCACCATGGGACAGGGTCCCCGAACACTGAAGCTTTCTTT
CASSHHGTGSPNTEAFF